These 14 T cell receptor beta chains originate from one sample sequenced in a study of T cells in women clearing cervical HPV infection. Profiled with immunoSEQ multiplex PCR; TCRdb holds only in-frame clones, not every one. This sample's clone table lists tens of thousands of clones. The sample was blood buffy coat. The receptors here all came from a woman aged 18-69 years with a cervical HPV16 infection that either progressed to CIN3+ or cleared (not recorded which).

As for this clone: The sequence runs out 3 residues before the end of the CDR3; the remainder is reconstructed from the germline J gene. V gene TRBV30 combines with J gene TRBJ2-3; a possible D gene is TRBD1 (5 bases). The CDR3 runs to 15 residues. From germline, CDR1 is GTSNPN and CDR2 SVGIG (reference sequence). CDR3 sequence reads: CAWSTGSLPQETQYF. The covered CDR3 bases are TGTGCCTGGAGTACAGGCTCTCTTCCGCAAGAGACG.

As to this clone: Coverage ceases 3 residues before the CDR3 finishes, and the germline J gene fills in the end. The rearrangement joins TRBV7-2 to TRBJ2-5, with 10 bases matching TRBD2. The CDR3 is 14 amino acids. Germline CDR1 reads SGHTA; CDR2 reads FQGNSA. Germline trimming cut 1 base from V and 5 bases from J; bases unmatched to any gene: 1. The sequenced part of the CDR3 DNA is TGTGCCAGCAGCTTAGGGGGACTAGCGGAGACC. This codes for CASSLGGLAET. The full-length CDR3 reads as CASSLGGLAETQYF.

As for this clone: The junction departs from germline at one end; a sequencing error may be responsible. The read terminates 3 residues before the CDR3 end, so the remaining end is supplied by the germline J gene. This CDR3 is also generated by other DNA sequences in the sample. The chain recombines TRBV18 with TRBJ1-3; 7 nucleotides agree with TRBD1. Germline V lookup: CDR1 KGHSH, CDR2 LQKENI. The CDR3 runs to 17 residues. The CDR3 DNA, read in part, is TGTGCCAGCTCACCAACCACCCCGACAGGGTACGGAAACACA. Translated: CASSPTTPTGYGNT. The complete CDR3 sequence is CASSPTTPTGYGNTIYF.

Concerning this clone: The read terminates 3 residues before the CDR3 end, so the remaining end is supplied by the germline J gene. The V and J genes are TRBV14 and TRBJ2-7, with TRBD2 identical over 10 bases. After removal of 3 bases from V and 6 bases from J, the junction contained 11 bases not matched to a gene. The CDR3 is 16 amino acids. Germline V gene sequence: CDR1 SGHDN, CDR2 FVKESK. CDR3 sequence: CASSHRSGGALSEQYF. The DNA read from the CDR3 is TGTGCCAGCAGCCACAGGAGCGGGGGGGCTCTGAGCGAG.

A note on this clone: The sequenced fragment ends 3 residues before the CDR3 boundary, so the rest is inferred from the germline J gene. The rearrangement links TRBV10-2 to TRBJ1-5, with TRBD1 as a possible D gene (5 bases). V was pared by 1 base and J by 7 bases, with 11 bases between. The CDR3 length is 14 residues. Looked up from germline, CDR1 is WSHSY and CDR2 is SAAADI. The CDR3 region is CASSEYSGWQPQHF. Partial CDR3 DNA: TGCGCCAGCAGTGAGTATTCAGGGTGGCAGCCC.

CDR3 DNA, as far as it was read: TGTGCCTGGAGCCCCTTTGGCGGGGATTTAGGAGATTTTAACTCTGGGGCCAACGTC. Protein: CAWSPFGGDLGDFNSGANV. The CDR3 reads in full as CAWSPFGGDLGDFNSGANVLTF. The chain couples TRBV30 to TRBJ2-6, with D possibly being TRBD2 (6 bases). The DNA ends 3 residues before the CDR3 does, and the rest of the CDR3 is filled in from the germline J gene. The CDR3 contains 22 residues. Looked up from germline, CDR1 is GTSNPN and CDR2 is SVGIG (reference sequence). V gave up 3 bases and J gave up 0 bases, with 30 bases separating them.

As concerns this clone: The missing CDR3 end, 3 residues past where the read stops, is filled in from the germline J gene. The gene calls are TRBV12-5 and TRBJ1-5; D gene ambiguous. The CDR3 loop spans 13 amino acids. Germline CDR1 and CDR2: LGHNT and FRNRAP. The V and J ends lost 6 bases and 0 bases respectively, with 6 bases between them. CDR3 residues: CASGPGSNQPQHF. CDR3 DNA, as far as it was read: TGTGCTAGTGGCCCCGGTAGCAATCAGCCC.

As for this clone: Read data end 3 residues before the CDR3 end; the end is taken from the germline J gene. The V call is TRBV11-2, the J call TRBJ2-7; 7 bases line up with TRBD2. J gave up 3 bases and V 5 bases, and 4 bases lay outside the gene matches. The germline gives CDR1 SGHAT, CDR2 FQNNGV. The CDR3 has 13 amino acids. CDR3 residues: CASSPSGNYEQYF. The part of the CDR3 DNA that was read is TGTGCCAGCAGCCCTAGCGGAAACTACGAG.

The part of the CDR3 DNA that was read is TGCAGTGCTAAGACAGGGAGGGATACTCAGCCC. This gives the protein CSAKTGRDTQP. The full CDR3 sequence reads CSAKTGRDTQPQHF. The chain combines TRBV20-1 with TRBJ1-5; TRBD1 matches 7 bases. The CDR3 is cut off 3 residues early in the read; its end comes from the germline J gene. CDR3 size: 14 residues. Germline values: CDR1 DFQATT, CDR2 SNEGSKA (reference sequence). Trimming removed 4 bases from V and 6 bases from J; junction bases left unmatched: 9.

Points on this clone: Coverage ceases 3 residues before the CDR3 finishes, and the germline J gene fills in the end. The chain couples TRBV6-2 or TRBV6-3 to TRBJ1-5; 9 bases match TRBD1. In germline, CDR1 is MNHEY, CDR2 SVGEGT. V gave up 5 bases and J gave up 6 bases; unmatched junction bases: 8. There are 15 residues in the CDR3. The CDR3 is CASSPGTGRSQPQHF. CDR3 DNA, as far as it was read: TGTGCCAGCAGTCCAGGGACAGGGAGAAGTCAGCCC.

As for this clone: Read coverage stops 3 residues before the CDR3 terminus; the germline J gene supplies the remainder. The chain combines TRBV20-1 with TRBJ2-4; 10 bases align to TRBD2. This CDR3 contains 14 residues. V lost 6 bases, J lost 3 bases, and 5 bases stayed unmatched. Germline V lookup: CDR1 DFQATT, CDR2 SNEGSKA (reference sequence). CDR3 sequence: CSAGQRGGKNIQYF. The CDR3 bases that were read are TGCAGTGCGGGACAGCGGGGGGGCAAAAACATT.

Remarks on this clone: The sequenced fragment ends 3 residues before the CDR3 boundary, so the rest is inferred from the germline J gene. The gene calls are TRBV19 and TRBJ1-1, with 7 bases fitting TRBD1. Per germline, CDR1 LNHDA and CDR2 SQIVND (reference sequence). The V segment lost 0 bases and the J segment 1 base; nucleotides outside the gene matches: 5. CDR3 size: 16 residues. Incomplete CDR3 DNA: TGTGCCAGTAGTATAGAAACAGGGGAACCGAACACTGAA. It yields the protein CASSIETGEPNTE. The CDR3 reads in full as CASSIETGEPNTEAFF.

In the case of this clone: The CDR3 goes on 3 residues after the read ends, and that part is filled in from the germline J gene. The V gene is TRBV19, the J gene TRBJ2-5, with a weak D call TRBD2 (7 bases). CDR3 length: 14 residues. V was cut by 6 bases and J by 5 bases, with 16 bases left in between. Germline CDR1 LNHDA, CDR2 SQIVND (reference sequence). The CDR3: CASSPKGGTETQYF. The DNA read from the CDR3 is TGTGCCAGTAGCCCTAAGGGGGGGACGGAGACC. Full variable domain (missing parts from reference TRBV19 and TRBJ2-5): DGGITQSPKYLFRKEGQNVTLSCEQNLNHDAMYWYRQDPGQGLRLIYYSQIVNDFQKGDIAEGYSVSREKKESFPLTVTSAQKNPTAFYLCASSPKGGTETQYFGPGTRLLVL.

Incomplete CDR3 DNA: TGTGCCAGCAGTTTAAGTCTAGCGAATAATGAG. It is translated as CASSLSLANNE. The whole CDR3 protein reads CASSLSLANNEQFF. This chain uses TRBV28 with TRBJ2-1; TRBD2 is a possible D gene (6 bases). The CDR3 goes on 3 residues after the read ends, and that part is filled in from the germline J gene. From germline, CDR1 is MDHEN and CDR2 SYDVKM. V lost 2 bases and J lost 7, with 12 bases in between. CDR3 length: 14 amino acids.